The source of this T cell receptor (beta chain) is a study of CD8 T cells in ankylosing spondylitis. Findings and limits, study-wide: Certain motif variants had earlier been reported in reactive arthritis synovial fluid and blood.

This clonotype was found many times. Its antigen is unidentified. CDR3 length equals 17 residues. V shed 6 bases, J shed 0 bases, and the junction held 8 bases outside the gene matches. Generation of TCR beta libraries employed quantitative 5'-RACE incorporating molecular barcodes. TCRdb ran MiXCR on the 5' RACE reads and lists one entry per CDR3 protein. Here the sample spans about 44,000 distinct CDR3 sequences, more than 9.5% being singletons. This clonotype was obtained from a male donor with ankylosing spondylitis or in good health (not recorded which). The genes are TRBV12-3 or TRBV12-4 and TRBJ2-6; 7 bases map to TRBD1. Sequenced input: blood, either unsorted or a sorted T cell fraction (not recorded which). CDR3 amino acids: CASSPPGTDSGANVLTF. The CDR3 bases are TGTGCCAGCAGCCCCCCTGGGACAGACTCTGGGGCCAACGTCCTGACTTTC.